These T cell receptor beta chains were read from a single sample in a study of blood T cell repertoires in COVID-19. The method was immunoSEQ multiplex PCR; TCRdb's version includes in-frame clones alone and lacks a portion of them. The sample lists roughly 150,000 clones, approximately 84% occurring once. Sequencing was carried out using PBMCs or T cells enriched from blood (not recorded which). All receptors come from a man over 45 in a cohort exposed to, infected with or recovered from COVID-19 (not recorded which). The CDR3 runs from the conserved cysteine through the conserved F or W. Each record gives: CDR3 protein, clone size, J gene, V gene. Not every row has a clone size; where given, it reads once, few, many or a size class.

CDR3aa: CASSGAADYF; abundance: -; j_gene: TRBJ2-7; v_gene: TRBV21-1
CDR3aa: CASSLARGGQETQYF; abundance: few; j_gene: TRBJ2-5; v_gene: TRBV7-2
CDR3aa: CASSVGGATYEQYF; abundance: -; j_gene: TRBJ2-7; v_gene: TRBV5-6
CDR3aa: CASSPLRGANTGELFF; abundance: -; j_gene: TRBJ2-2; v_gene: TRBV3-1/TRBV3-2
CDR3aa: CASSGRFGLNYGYTF; abundance: -; j_gene: TRBJ1-2; v_gene: TRBV25-1
CDR3aa: CSGGTAYEQYF; abundance: -; j_gene: TRBJ2-7; v_gene: TRBV29-1
CDR3aa: CASSFYPDREVGGYTF; abundance: -; j_gene: TRBJ1-2; v_gene: TRBV9
CDR3aa: CASSQDRGPLNTEAFF; abundance: -; j_gene: TRBJ1-1; v_gene: TRBV3-1/TRBV3-2
CDR3aa: CASSHDPPRGTAIPPSPLHF; abundance: -; j_gene: TRBJ1-6; v_gene: TRBV3-1/TRBV3-2
CDR3aa: CASSLSGTGDQPQHF; abundance: few; j_gene: TRBJ1-5; v_gene: TRBV28
CDR3aa: CASSSRTGAEKLFF; abundance: -; j_gene: TRBJ1-4; v_gene: TRBV5-8
CDR3aa: CASSFLAGPETQYF; abundance: few; j_gene: TRBJ2-5; v_gene: TRBV28
CDR3aa: CASSTTGWGVVETQYF; abundance: -; j_gene: TRBJ2-5; v_gene: TRBV11-2
CDR3aa: CASSQDGTLNYGYTF; abundance: once; j_gene: TRBJ1-2; v_gene: TRBV4-3
CDR3aa: CASSLAYQPDVEGYTF; abundance: -; j_gene: TRBJ1-2; v_gene: TRBV11-1
CDR3aa: CASSLLVGQQDNQPQHF; abundance: -; j_gene: TRBJ1-5; v_gene: TRBV7-2
CDR3aa: CASSIGGGLEAGYTF; abundance: -; j_gene: TRBJ1-2; v_gene: TRBV19
CDR3aa: CASSESGTGELFF; abundance: -; j_gene: TRBJ2-2; v_gene: TRBV6-1
CDR3aa: CASSLETSSYEQYF; abundance: -; j_gene: TRBJ2-7; v_gene: TRBV5-4
CDR3aa: CASSQEAAANYGYTF; abundance: -; j_gene: TRBJ1-2; v_gene: TRBV14
CDR3aa: CASSLVALADTGELFF; abundance: -; j_gene: TRBJ2-2; v_gene: TRBV7-9
CDR3aa: CATSATANTGELFF; abundance: -; j_gene: TRBJ2-2; v_gene: TRBV24-1
CDR3aa: CASSYAGTYNEQFF; abundance: large; j_gene: TRBJ2-1; v_gene: TRBV5-1
CDR3aa: CASSLRVAGNTGELFF; abundance: once; j_gene: TRBJ2-2; v_gene: TRBV11-2
CDR3aa: CASSVGGGGVEQYF; abundance: -; j_gene: TRBJ2-7; v_gene: TRBV9
CDR3aa: CASSGRGQGNTEAFF; abundance: -; j_gene: TRBJ1-1; v_gene: TRBV6-5
CDR3aa: CASSLAGAPEAFF; abundance: -; j_gene: TRBJ1-1; v_gene: TRBV7-9
CDR3aa: CASSSTAVGFQPQHF; abundance: -; j_gene: TRBJ1-5; v_gene: TRBV7-2
CDR3aa: CASSIVAKTGELFF; abundance: -; j_gene: TRBJ2-2; v_gene: TRBV7-2
CDR3aa: CSVGQGSGQETQYF; abundance: -; j_gene: TRBJ2-5; v_gene: TRBV29-1
CDR3aa: CASSKGGTGQETQYF; abundance: -; j_gene: TRBJ2-5; v_gene: TRBV10-2
CDR3aa: CASSLVVGGQSSGNTIYF; abundance: -; j_gene: TRBJ1-3; v_gene: TRBV7-6
CDR3aa: CASSPGVEQYF; abundance: -; j_gene: TRBJ2-7; v_gene: TRBV12-3/TRBV12-4
CDR3aa: CASSPTPGDTYEQYF; abundance: once; j_gene: TRBJ2-7; v_gene: TRBV5-1
CDR3aa: CASSLDPAYEQYF; abundance: -; j_gene: TRBJ2-7; v_gene: TRBV5-4
CDR3aa: CSVEGWRDTEAFF; abundance: -; j_gene: TRBJ1-1; v_gene: TRBV29-1
CDR3aa: CSVGGGSSYEQYF; abundance: -; j_gene: TRBJ2-7; v_gene: TRBV29-1
CDR3aa: CASSEGYPENQPQHF; abundance: -; j_gene: TRBJ1-5; v_gene: TRBV6-1
CDR3aa: CASSPLDTQYF; abundance: -; j_gene: TRBJ2-3; v_gene: TRBV12-3/TRBV12-4
CDR3aa: CASSPGTGWPEAFF; abundance: -; j_gene: TRBJ1-1; v_gene: TRBV5-4